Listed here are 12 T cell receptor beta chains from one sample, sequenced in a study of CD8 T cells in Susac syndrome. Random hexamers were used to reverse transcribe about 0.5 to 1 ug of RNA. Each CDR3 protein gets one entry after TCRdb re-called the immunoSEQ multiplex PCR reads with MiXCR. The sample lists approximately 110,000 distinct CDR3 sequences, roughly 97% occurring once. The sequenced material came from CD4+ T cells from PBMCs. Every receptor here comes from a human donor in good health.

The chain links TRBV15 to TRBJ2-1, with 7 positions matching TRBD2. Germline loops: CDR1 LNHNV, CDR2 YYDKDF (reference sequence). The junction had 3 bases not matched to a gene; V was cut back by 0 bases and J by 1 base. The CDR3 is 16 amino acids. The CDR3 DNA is TGTGCCACCAGCAGAGATCTAGCGGCTTCCTACAATGAGCAGTTCTTC. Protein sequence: CATSRDLAASYNEQFF.

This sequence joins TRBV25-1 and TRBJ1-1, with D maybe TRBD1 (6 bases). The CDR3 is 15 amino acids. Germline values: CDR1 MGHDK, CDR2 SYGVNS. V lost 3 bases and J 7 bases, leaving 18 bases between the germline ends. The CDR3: CASSDVRGSPNEAFF. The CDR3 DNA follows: TGTGCCAGCAGTGATGTCAGGGGCTCTCCTAATGAAGCTTTCTTT. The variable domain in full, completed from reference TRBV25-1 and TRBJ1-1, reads EADIYQTPRYLVIGTGKKITLECSQTMGHDKMYWYQQDPGMELHLIHYSYGVNSTEKGDLSSESTVSRIRTEHFPLTLESARPSHTSQYLCASSDVRGSPNEAFFGQGTRLTVV.

In DNA, the CDR3 is TGCAGTGCTACTGAGGGATCGGCCCACACTGAAGCTTTCTTT. This encodes CSATEGSAHTEAFF. This chain joins TRBV20-1 and TRBJ1-1; D remains ambiguous. The CDR3 has 14 residues. V was pared by 4 bases and J by 3 bases, with 15 bases between. The germline V gene has CDR1 DFQATT and CDR2 SNEGSKA (reference sequence).

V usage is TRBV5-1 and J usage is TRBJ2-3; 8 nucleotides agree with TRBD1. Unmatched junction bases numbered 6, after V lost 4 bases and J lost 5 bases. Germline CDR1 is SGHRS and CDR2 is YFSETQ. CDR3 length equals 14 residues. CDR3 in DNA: TGCGCCAGCAGCCGGGGGACAGGCCTAGATACGCAGTATTTT. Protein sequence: CASSRGTGLDTQYF.

CDR3 loop: CSVAGGLVDTQYF. The CDR3 DNA is TGCAGCGTGGCGGGAGGGCTGGTAGATACGCAGTATTTT. The chain couples TRBV29-1 to TRBJ2-3; 9 positions match TRBD2. This CDR3 is 13 amino acids long. V was clipped by 6 bases and J by 5 bases; unmatched bases: 6. Germline V gene lookup returns CDR1 SQVTM and CDR2 ANQGSEA.

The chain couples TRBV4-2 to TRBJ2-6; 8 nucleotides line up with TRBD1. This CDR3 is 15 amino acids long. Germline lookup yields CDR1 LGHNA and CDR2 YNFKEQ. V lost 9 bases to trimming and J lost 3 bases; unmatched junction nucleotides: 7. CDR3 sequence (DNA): TGTGCCAGTACGACAGGGGCTGGTGGGGCCAACGTCCTGACTTTC. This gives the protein CASTTGAGGANVLTF.

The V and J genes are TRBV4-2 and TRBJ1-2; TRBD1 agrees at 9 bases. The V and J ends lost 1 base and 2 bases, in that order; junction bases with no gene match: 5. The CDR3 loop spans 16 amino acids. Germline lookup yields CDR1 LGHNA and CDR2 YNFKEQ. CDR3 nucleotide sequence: TGTGCCAGCAGCCAAGGGGGGACAGGGAGCAACTATGGCTACACCTTC. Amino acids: CASSQGGTGSNYGYTF.

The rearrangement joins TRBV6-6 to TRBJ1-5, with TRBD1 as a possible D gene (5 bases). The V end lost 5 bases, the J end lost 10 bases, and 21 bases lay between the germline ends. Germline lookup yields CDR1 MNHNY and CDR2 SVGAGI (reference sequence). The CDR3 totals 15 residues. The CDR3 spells CASSPHYRGSGPQHF. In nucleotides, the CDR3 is TGTGCCAGCAGTCCACATTACCGGGGGTCGGGACCCCAGCATTTT.

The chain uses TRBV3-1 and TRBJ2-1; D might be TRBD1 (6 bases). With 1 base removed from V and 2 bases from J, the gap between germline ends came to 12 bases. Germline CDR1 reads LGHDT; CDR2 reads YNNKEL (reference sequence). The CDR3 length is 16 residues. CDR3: CASSQGPAGAYNEQFF. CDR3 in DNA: TGTGCCAGCAGCCAAGGGCCGGCAGGGGCCTACAATGAGCAGTTCTTC.

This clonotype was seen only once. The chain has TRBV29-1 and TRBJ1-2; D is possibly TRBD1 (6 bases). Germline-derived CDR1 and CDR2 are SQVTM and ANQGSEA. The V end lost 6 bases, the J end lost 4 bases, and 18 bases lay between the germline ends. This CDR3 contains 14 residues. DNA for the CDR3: TGCAGCGTGCGGACAGCCCTAACGTCCTATGGCTACACCTTC. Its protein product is CSVRTALTSYGYTF.

CDR3 residues: CASSLGLAGYYEQYF. CDR3 nucleotides: TGCGCCAGCAGCTTGGGACTAGCGGGTTACTACGAGCAGTACTTC. This sequence joins TRBV5-1 and TRBJ2-7; 10 bases agree with TRBD2. The CDR3 has 15 amino acids. V shed 0 bases and J 3 bases; nucleotides not matched to a gene: 3. Germline-derived CDR1 and CDR2 are SGHRS and YFSETQ.

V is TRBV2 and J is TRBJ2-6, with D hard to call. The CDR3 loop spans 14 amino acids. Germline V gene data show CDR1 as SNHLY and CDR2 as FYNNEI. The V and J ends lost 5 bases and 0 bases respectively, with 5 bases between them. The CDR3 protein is CASSPVSGANVLTF. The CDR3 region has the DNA TGTGCCAGCAGTCCAGTCTCTGGGGCCAACGTCCTGACTTTC.